This T cell receptor beta chain was sequenced in a study of T cell responses to AZD1222 COVID-19 vaccine. Overall study findings and caveats: Unmutated variant regions are reportedly targeted by nearly half of spike-specific TCRs. Spike-specific TCR breadth and depth were elevated following two AZD1222 doses.

The protocol was immunoSEQ multiplex PCR, while the TCRdb copy is restricted to in-frame clones and leaves out a portion. The data hold under 200,000 clones, with 90% observed a single time. In regard to this clone: Its antigen is unknown.

This specimen was peripheral blood, taken on day 0 of AZD1222 vaccination. This sequence was found in an adult in good health.

CDR3 region: CASSSPRGKTQYF. In DNA, the CDR3 is TGTGCCAGCAGCTCCCCTCGAGGGAAGACCCAGTACTTC. This chain uses TRBV7-9 with TRBJ2-5; TRBD2 is a possible D gene (5 bases). This CDR3 spans 13 amino acids. Germline CDR1 reads SEHNR; CDR2 reads FQNEAQ (reference sequence). V dropped 4 bases and J dropped 6 bases, with 12 bases sitting between them.